This TCR beta chain was obtained from a study of cytomegalovirus exposure and HLA in healthy donors. General study results and limits: Some V segments (TRBV6-2 and TRBV6-3 among them) were excluded as indistinguishable.

Germline V gene data show CDR1 as LNHDA and CDR2 as SQIVND (reference sequence). The CDR3 totals 17 residues. Trimming removed 5 bases from V and 10 bases from J, with 29 bases in between. With respect to this clone: What it recognizes is unknown.

Primers included in the PCR were 60 Vbeta and 13 Jbeta primers. Method: immunoSEQ multiplex PCR; TCRdb's copy keeps in-frame clones and lacks some. The data show some 67,000 clones, with roughly 80% seen just once and 2.5% to 3% held by the top ten. The chain is built from TRBV19 and TRBJ1-1; D is unresolved. The clonotype originates from a woman between 25 and 40 years old in good health and CMV-seronegative. Sequenced input: PBMCs. The CDR3 region has the DNA TGTGCCAGTAGTGGGGAGCCGTTAAGGAGGTGGACCGAAGGAGCTTTCTTT. This gives the protein CASSGEPLRRWTEGAFF.